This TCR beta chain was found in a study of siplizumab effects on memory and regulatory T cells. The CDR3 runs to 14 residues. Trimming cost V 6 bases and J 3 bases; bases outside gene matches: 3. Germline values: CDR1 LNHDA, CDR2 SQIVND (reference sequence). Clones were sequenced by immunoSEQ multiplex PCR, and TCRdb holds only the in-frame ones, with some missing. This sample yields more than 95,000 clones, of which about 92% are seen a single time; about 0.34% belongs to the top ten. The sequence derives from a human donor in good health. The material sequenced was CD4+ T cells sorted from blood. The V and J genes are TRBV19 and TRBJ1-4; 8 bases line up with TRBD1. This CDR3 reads CASSQGAANEKLFF. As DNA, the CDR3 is TGTGCCAGTAGCCAGGGGGCTGCTAATGAAAAACTGTTTTTT.